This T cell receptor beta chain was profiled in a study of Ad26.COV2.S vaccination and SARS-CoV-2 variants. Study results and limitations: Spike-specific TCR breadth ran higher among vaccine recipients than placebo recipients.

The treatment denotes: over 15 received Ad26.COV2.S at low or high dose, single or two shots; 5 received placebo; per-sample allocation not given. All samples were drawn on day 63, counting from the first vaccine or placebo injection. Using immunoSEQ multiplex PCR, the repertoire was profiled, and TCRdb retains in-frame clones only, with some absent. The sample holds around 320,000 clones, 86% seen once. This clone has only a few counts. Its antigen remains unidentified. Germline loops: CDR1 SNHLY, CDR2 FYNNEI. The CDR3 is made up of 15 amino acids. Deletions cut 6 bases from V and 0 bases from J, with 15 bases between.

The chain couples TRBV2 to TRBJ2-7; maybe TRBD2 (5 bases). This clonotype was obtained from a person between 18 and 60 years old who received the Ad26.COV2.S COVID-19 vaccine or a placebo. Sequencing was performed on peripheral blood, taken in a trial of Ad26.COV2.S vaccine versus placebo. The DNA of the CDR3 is TGTGCCAGCAGGGATCGGGCGGGTAGCTCCTACGAGCAGTACTTC. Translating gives CASRDRAGSSYEQYF. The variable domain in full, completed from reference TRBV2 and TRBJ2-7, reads EPEVTQTPSHQVTQMGQEVILRCVPISNHLYFYWYRQILGQKVEFLVSFYNNEISEKSEIFDDQFSVERPDGSNFTLKIRSTKLEDSAMYFCASRDRAGSSYEQYFGPGTRLTVT.